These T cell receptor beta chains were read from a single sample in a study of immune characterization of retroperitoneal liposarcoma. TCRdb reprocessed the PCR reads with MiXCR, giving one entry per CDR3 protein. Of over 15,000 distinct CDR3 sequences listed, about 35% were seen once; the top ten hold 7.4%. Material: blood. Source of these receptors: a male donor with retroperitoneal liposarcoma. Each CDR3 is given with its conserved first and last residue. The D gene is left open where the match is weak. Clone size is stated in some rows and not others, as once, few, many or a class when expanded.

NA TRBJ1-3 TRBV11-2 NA TGTGCCAGCAGCTACGCCGGAAACACCATATATTTT CASSYAGNTIYF
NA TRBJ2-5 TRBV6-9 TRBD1 TGTGCCAGCAGTTCCACAGGGGGTCCCTACAATGAGCAGTACTTC CASSSTGGPYNEQYF
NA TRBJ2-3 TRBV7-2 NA TGTGCCAGCAGCTTAGTCGTGGGCGGCCCGAATACGCAGTATTTT CASSLVVGGPNTQYF
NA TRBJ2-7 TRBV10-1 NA TGCGCCAGCCGTCCCCTAGGGGGCTACGAGCAGTACTTC CASRPLGGYEQYF
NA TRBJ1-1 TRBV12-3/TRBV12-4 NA TGTGCCAGCAGTTTTTTCAGGGGTGGTGACACTGAAGCTTTCTTT CASSFFRGGDTEAFF
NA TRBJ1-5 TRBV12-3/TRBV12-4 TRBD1 TGTGCCAGCAGTTTTAAAGGGGGCGGACAGCAGCCCCAGCATTTT CASSFKGGGQQPQHF
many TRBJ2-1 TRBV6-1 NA TGTGCCAGCAGTGCTCTGGGCGGGGTGACCCAGTTCTTC CASSALGGVTQFF
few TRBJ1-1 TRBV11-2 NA TGTGCCAGCAGCTTCCCGGGGGGCGTAAATGAAGCTTTCTTT CASSFPGGVNEAFF
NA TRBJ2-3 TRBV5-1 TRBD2 TGCGCCAGCAGCACGGGACTAGCGGCGACAGATACGCAGTATTTT CASSTGLAATDTQYF
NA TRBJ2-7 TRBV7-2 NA TGTGCCAGCAGCTTATGGGGACGAAGCTCCTACGAGCAGTACTTC CASSLWGRSSYEQYF
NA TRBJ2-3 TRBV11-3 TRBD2 TGTGCCAGCAGCTTGGACCCTAGCGGGAGTGGGAATACGCAGTATTTT CASSLDPSGSGNTQYF
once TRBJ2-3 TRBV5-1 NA TGCGCCAGCAGCTTGGACGGAAGAGGGGTCAGCACAGATACGCAGTATTTT CASSLDGRGVSTDTQYF
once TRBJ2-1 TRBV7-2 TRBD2 TGTGCCAGCAGCTTAGCCGGCGGGAGCCGGGAGCAGTTCTTC CASSLAGGSREQFF
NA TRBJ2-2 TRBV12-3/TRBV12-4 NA TGTGCCAGTTCGGGACTCCCAACCGGGGAGCTGTTTTTT CASSGLPTGELFF
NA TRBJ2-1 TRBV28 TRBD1 TGTGCCAGCCGGGACAGGGGAGGCTACAATGAGCAGTTCTTC CASRDRGGYNEQFF
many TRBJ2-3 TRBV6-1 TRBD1 TGTGCCAGCAGTAGACAGGGATATACGCAGTATTTT CASSRQGYTQYF
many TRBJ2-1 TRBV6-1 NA TGTGCCAGCCAGACGGTTAACAATGAGCAGTTCTTC CASQTVNNEQFF
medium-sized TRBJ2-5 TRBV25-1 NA TGTGCCAGCAGTGATCCTAGGGGGGCCGGAGAGACCCAGTACTTC CASSDPRGAGETQYF